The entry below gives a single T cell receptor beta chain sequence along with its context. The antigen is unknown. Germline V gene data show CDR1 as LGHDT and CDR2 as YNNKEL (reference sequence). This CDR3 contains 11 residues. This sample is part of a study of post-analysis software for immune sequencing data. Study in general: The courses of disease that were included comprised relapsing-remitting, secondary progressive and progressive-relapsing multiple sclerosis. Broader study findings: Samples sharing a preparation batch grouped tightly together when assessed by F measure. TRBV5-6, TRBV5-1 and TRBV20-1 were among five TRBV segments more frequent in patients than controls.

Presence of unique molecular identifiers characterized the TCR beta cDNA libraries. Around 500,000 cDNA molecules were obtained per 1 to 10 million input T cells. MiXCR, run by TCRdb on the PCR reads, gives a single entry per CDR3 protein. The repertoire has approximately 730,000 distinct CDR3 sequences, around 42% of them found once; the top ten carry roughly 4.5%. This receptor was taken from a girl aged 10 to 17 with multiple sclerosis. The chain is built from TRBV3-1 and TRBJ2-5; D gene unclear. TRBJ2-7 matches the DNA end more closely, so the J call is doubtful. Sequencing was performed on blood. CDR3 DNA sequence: TGTGCCAGCAGCCAAGAACACGAGCAGTACTTC. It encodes CASSQEHEQYF.